The 16 T cell receptor beta chains below come from one sample, sequenced in a study of beta chain features in type 1 diabetes. Reverse transcription of all isolated RNA meant that expressed TCRB transcripts were sequenced. The method was immunoSEQ multiplex PCR; TCRdb's version includes in-frame clones alone and lacks a portion of them. In the table there are tens of thousands of clones, about 72% of which are singletons. The sample comprised Tregs from blood. These receptors originate from a woman in her forties in good health.

The gene calls are TRBV5-1 and TRBJ2-1; 8 bases line up with TRBD1. Per germline, CDR1 SGHRS and CDR2 YFSETQ. CDR3 length: 15 amino acids. V trimming: 9 bases; J trimming: 3 bases; junction bases outside the gene matches: 11. The CDR3 spells CATATGTGYYNEQFF. DNA for the CDR3: TGCGCCACAGCCACCGGGACAGGTTACTACAATGAGCAGTTCTTC.

The rearrangement uses TRBV18 and TRBJ2-2; D gene ambiguous. The CDR3 has 16 residues. Germline V gene data show CDR1 as KGHSH and CDR2 as LQKENI. V lost 0 bases and J lost 1, with 9 bases in between. The CDR3 region has the DNA TGTGCCAGCTCACCACCGGAACAGCTGAACACCGGGGAGCTGTTTTTT. It translates to CASSPPEQLNTGELFF.

The CDR3 reads CASSLVGQETQYF. CDR3 nucleotide sequence: TGTGCCAGCAGCTTAGTCGGGCAAGAGACCCAGTACTTC. The genes are TRBV7-2 and TRBJ2-5; D remains ambiguous. The germline CDR1 and CDR2 sequences are SGHTA and FQGNSA. The CDR3 has 13 residues. The V gene lost 1 base and the J gene lost 2 bases, with 5 bases spanning the gap.

V is TRBV27 and J is TRBJ2-5, with 8 bases fitting TRBD1. The last part of the DNA fits TRBJ2-7 better; the J call may be wrong. This CDR3 region has 14 residues. Germline loops: CDR1 MNHEY, CDR2 SMNVEV (reference sequence). The CDR3 region has the DNA TGTGCCAGCAGGATCGGGACAGGTTCCTACGAGCAGTACTTC. As protein: CASRIGTGSYEQYF.

The chain employs TRBV6-1 and TRBJ1-3; possible D gene TRBD1, 6 bases. CDR1 MNHNS and CDR2 SASEGT come from the germline V gene. V was cut by 5 bases and J by 0 bases, with 11 bases left in between. This CDR3 region has 15 residues. The CDR3 region has the DNA TGTGCCAGCAGTTCCCCCAGGGGCTCTGGAAACACCATATATTTT. Translating gives CASSSPRGSGNTIYF.

The rearrangement uses TRBV10-3 and TRBJ2-7, with D hard to call. Per the germline V gene, CDR1 is ENHRY and CDR2 is SYGVKD. The CDR3 covers 14 residues. V was pared by 0 bases and J by 0 bases, with 6 bases between. The CDR3 sequence: CAISESTYSYEQYF. The CDR3 DNA is TGTGCCATCAGTGAGTCGACATACTCCTACGAGCAGTACTTC.

The rearrangement links TRBV27 to TRBJ1-5, with 8 bases matching TRBD1. Germline CDR1 is MNHEY and CDR2 is SMNVEV (reference sequence). V trimming: 1 base; J trimming: 6 bases; junction bases outside the gene matches: 5. CDR3 length: 15 residues. The CDR3 loop is CASSLYQGAGQPQHF. The CDR3 DNA reads TGTGCCAGCAGTTTATACCAGGGGGCAGGTCAGCCCCAGCATTTT.

This clone was recorded only once. The V gene is TRBV4-1, the J gene TRBJ2-1; no clear D. The CDR3 has 13 residues. CDR1 and CDR2 from the germline V gene are MGHRA and YSYEKL. V lost 2 bases, J lost 8 bases, and 10 bases lay in between. CDR3 protein: CASSQPDWDEQFF. DNA for the CDR3: TGCGCCAGCAGCCAACCCGACTGGGATGAGCAGTTCTTC.

The chain has TRBV6-6 and TRBJ2-5; D unresolved. This CDR3 has 13 residues. V shed 2 bases and J shed 4 bases, with 8 bases lying between them. From germline, CDR1 is MNHNY and CDR2 SVGAGI (reference sequence). CDR3 region: CASSYAALETQYF. The CDR3 DNA sequence: TGTGCCAGCAGTTACGCGGCCCTAGAGACCCAGTACTTC.

This rearrangement joins TRBV25-1 to TRBJ2-3; no firm D call. The V and J ends lost 3 bases and 4 bases respectively, with 17 bases between them. Germline CDR1 MGHDK, CDR2 SYGVNS. The CDR3 length is 16 residues. CDR3 amino acids: CASSEVRAPTADTQYF. The CDR3 DNA sequence: TGTGCCAGCAGTGAGGTGCGCGCGCCCACGGCAGATACGCAGTATTTT.

The J gene is TRBJ2-7, the V gene TRBV19; D is ambiguous. The V and J ends lost 3 bases and 3 bases respectively, with 6 bases between them. CDR1 is LNHDA, CDR2 SQIVND, per germline (reference sequence). This CDR3 has 12 residues. CDR3 DNA: TGTGCCAGTAGTATTCACAGCTACGAGCAGTACTTC. It yields the protein CASSIHSYEQYF.

V is TRBV2 and J is TRBJ1-5; D ambiguous. The V end lost 6 bases, the J end lost 2 bases, and 11 bases lay between the germline ends. The CDR3 length is 14 residues. CDR1 and CDR2 (germline): SNHLY, FYNNEI. The CDR3 DNA follows: TGTGCCAGCAGCGTTTTGGGCGGCAATCAGCCCCAGCATTTT. This codes for CASSVLGGNQPQHF. The full variable domain, rest sourced from reference TRBV2 and TRBJ1-5, is EPEVTQTPSHQVTQMGQEVILRCVPISNHLYFYWYRQILGQKVEFLVSFYNNEISEKSEIFDDQFSVERPDGSNFTLKIRSTKLEDSAMYFCASSVLGGNQPQHFGDGTRLSIL.

The sample holds a few counts of this clone. The chain combines TRBV11-2 with TRBJ2-5; a possible D gene is TRBD1 (6 bases). The J call may not be correct, given that the DNA end is closer to TRBJ2-7. Germline loops: CDR1 SGHAT, CDR2 FQNNGV. The CDR3 totals 15 residues. Written as DNA, the CDR3 is TGTGCCAGCAGCTTACATCAGGGGTCTCCTTACGAGCAGTACTTC. It specifies CASSLHQGSPYEQYF.

The gene calls are TRBV6-5 and TRBJ2-5, with D maybe TRBD1 (6 bases). The J call may be mistaken, given a closer DNA end match to TRBJ2-7. The CDR3 covers 14 residues. The germline CDR1 and CDR2 sequences are MNHEY and SVGAGI. The CDR3 DNA reads as TGTGCCAGCAGCTACATCGACAGGACCTACGAGCAGTACTTC. This translates into CASSYIDRTYEQYF.

The genes are TRBV5-1 and TRBJ2-6; D not resolved. V dropped 2 bases and J dropped 3 bases, with 9 bases sitting between them. The CDR3 is made up of 15 amino acids. Per the germline V gene, CDR1 is SGHRS and CDR2 is YFSETQ. CDR3 sequence reads: CASSFGVSGANVLTF. CDR3 DNA sequence: TGCGCCAGCAGCTTCGGTGTGAGTGGGGCCAACGTCCTGACTTTC.

The chain links TRBV6-5 to TRBJ1-1, with D tentatively TRBD1 (6 bases). The CDR3 consists of 15 residues. V dropped 4 bases and J dropped 1 base, with 13 bases sitting between them. In germline, CDR1 is MNHEY, CDR2 SVGAGI. This CDR3 is CASSLTGHGNTEAFF. The DNA for the CDR3 is TGTGCCAGCAGTTTAACGGGACACGGGAACACTGAAGCTTTCTTT.